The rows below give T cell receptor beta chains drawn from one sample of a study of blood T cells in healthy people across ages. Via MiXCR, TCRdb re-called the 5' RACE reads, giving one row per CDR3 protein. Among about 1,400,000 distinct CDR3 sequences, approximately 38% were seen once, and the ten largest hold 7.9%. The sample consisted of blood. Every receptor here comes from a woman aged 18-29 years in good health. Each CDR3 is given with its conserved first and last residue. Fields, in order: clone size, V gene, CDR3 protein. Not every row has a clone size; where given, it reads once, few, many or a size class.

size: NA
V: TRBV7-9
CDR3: CASSPRGGGHYGYTF

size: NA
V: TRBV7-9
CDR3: CASSATGLGANVLTF

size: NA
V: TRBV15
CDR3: CATSRDSFFGLAGGRNEQFF

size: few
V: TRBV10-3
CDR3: CAILGNSSYNEQFF

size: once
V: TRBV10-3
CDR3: CATSENRGGYEQYF

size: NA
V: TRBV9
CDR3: CASSPRVGGDRNTDTQYF

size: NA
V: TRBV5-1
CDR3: CASSPSLAGGNYNEQFF

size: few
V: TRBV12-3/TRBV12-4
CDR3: CASRLTSGGSYDNEQFF

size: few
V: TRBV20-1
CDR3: CSAQAGANVLTF

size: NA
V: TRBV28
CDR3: CASSVLMTEAFF

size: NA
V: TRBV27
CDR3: CASSLNGVGAASSYNEQFF

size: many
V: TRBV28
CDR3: CASSARGGGSYEQYF

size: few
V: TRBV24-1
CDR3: CATSDLHSNEQFF

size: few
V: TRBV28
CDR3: CASSFLRAGSETQYF

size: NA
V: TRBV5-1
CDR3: CASSLSGTGSLSSYNEQFF

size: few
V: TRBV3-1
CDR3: CASSQADRTSADTQYF

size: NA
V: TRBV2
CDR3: CASRGSFLANYGYTF

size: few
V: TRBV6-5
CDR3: CASSSFHIASLGANVLTF

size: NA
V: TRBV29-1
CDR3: CSVETGQEYEQYF

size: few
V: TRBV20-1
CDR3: CSARDRDRGLRNEQFF

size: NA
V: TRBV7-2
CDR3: CASRSAGTSSYNEQYF

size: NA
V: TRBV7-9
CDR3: CSSSRLAGANEQYF

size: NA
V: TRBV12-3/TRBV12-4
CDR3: CASSAEGGRYNEQFF

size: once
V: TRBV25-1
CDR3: CASSLITGTSSYNEQFF

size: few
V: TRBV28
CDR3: CASRRGGLTGNEQFF

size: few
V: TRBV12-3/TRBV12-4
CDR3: CASTSGQGQNQPQHF

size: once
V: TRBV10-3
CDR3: CAISEAGGAETQYF

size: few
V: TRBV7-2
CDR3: CASSLVLLAGGSETQYF

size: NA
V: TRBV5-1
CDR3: CASSVEQPYGYTF

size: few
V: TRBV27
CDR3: CASSFYQGHQETQYF

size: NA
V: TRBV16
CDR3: CASSPPSLRETQYF

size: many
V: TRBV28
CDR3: CASSPIEHTSYEQYF

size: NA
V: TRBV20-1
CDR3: CSARGGTSGGAYNEQFF

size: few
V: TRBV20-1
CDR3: CSARDSLGPRAGYNEQFF

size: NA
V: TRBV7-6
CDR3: CASTSPGRNTEAFF

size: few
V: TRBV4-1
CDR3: CASSHADEGEQYF

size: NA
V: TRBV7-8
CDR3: CASSLQGCEQYF

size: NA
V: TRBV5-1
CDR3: CASNSGGRTDTQYF

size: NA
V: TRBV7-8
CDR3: CASSMKLAGVLLTDTQYF

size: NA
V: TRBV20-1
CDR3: CSARVPERGPRTDTQYF

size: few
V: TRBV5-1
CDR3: CASSFWTSGGSTDTQYF